This T cell receptor (beta chain) was sequenced in a study of blood T cells in healthy people across ages. Study outcomes and limitations: Long-lived donors carried more naive CD4+ cells and greater diversity than aged donors.

It was with a sample-barcoded 5' primer and a J-beta primer mix that a second PCR of roughly 7 to 11 cycles was run. TCRdb itself ran the 5' RACE reads through MiXCR, one entry per CDR3 protein. This table has 700,000 to 900,000 distinct CDR3 sequences, roughly 26% appearing once. Turning to this clonotype: Its specificity is unknown. The junction departs from the called germline gene at one end, perhaps through a read error.

Each sample used at least 6.5 million PBMCs. This CDR3 is 13 amino acids long. Germline loops: CDR1 MGHRA, CDR2 YSYEKL. These same records also appear under a second study, on T cells of mothers and their children. This second report adds: About six children, together with their three healthy Caucasian mothers, made up the donors. The whole RNA yield was converted to cDNA, around 1.5 ug per 15 ul.

Input material: blood. This sequence was found in a boy younger than 18 in good health. The rearrangement uses TRBV4-1 and TRBJ1-1; 7 nucleotides agree with TRBD1. CDR3 residues: CASRQGGNTEAFF. CDR3 coding DNA: TGCGCCAGCCGCCAGGGGGGGAACACTGAAGCTTTCTTT.